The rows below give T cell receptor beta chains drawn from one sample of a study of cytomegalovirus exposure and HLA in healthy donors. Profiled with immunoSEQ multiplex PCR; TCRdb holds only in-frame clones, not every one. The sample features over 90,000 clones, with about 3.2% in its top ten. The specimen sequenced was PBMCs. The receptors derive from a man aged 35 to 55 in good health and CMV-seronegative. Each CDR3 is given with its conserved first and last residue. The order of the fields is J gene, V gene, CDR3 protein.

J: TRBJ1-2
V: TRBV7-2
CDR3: CASSSDVGVGYTF

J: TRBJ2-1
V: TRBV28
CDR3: CASSPNSGRRYNEQFF

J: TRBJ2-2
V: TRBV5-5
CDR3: CASSFVGRGELFF

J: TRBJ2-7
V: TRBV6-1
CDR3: CASSVAGRAYEQYF

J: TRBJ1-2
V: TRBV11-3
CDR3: CASSLDRSVGTPNYGYTF

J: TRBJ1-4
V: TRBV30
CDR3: CAWNSGVNEKLFF

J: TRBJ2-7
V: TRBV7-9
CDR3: CAGSLDRGRQAYEQYF

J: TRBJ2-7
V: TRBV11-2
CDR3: CASSFGLAGIHSYEQYF

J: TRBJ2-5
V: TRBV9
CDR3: CASSRWGPETQYF

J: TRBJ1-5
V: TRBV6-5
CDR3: CASKVSGGNQPQHF

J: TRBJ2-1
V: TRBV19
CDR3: CASSSPASGGDEQFF

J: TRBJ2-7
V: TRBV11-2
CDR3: CASSLVSQGTYEQYF

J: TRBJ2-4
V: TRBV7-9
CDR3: CASSLGGRSIQYF

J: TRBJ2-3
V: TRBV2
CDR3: CASSELRGLQLGVDTQYF

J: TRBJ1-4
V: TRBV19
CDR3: CASSKSSGGAGGEKLFF

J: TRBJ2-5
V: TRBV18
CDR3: CASSPPRQGLLQETQYF

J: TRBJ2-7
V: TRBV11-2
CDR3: CASSLDYRVYEQYF

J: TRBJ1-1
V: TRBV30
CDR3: CAWSRYQRINTEAFF

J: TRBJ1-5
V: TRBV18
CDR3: CASSPRGQGRDQPQHF

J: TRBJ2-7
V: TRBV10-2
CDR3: CASVPGGGYEQYF

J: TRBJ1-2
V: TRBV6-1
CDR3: CASSDLTGPNYGYTF

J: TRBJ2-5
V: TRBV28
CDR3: CASRGQYQETQYF

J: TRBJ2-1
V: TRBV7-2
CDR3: CASSPPGSGRAEQFF

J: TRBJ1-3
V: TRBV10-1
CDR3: CARRTGLPEGTGNTIYF

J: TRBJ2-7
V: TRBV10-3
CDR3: CAIGSQGLHEQYF

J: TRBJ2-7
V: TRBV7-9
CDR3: CASSPRTSGVHYEQYF

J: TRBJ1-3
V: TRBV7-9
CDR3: CASSAMTGSGNTIYF

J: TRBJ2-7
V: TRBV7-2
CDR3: CTSSRTVTYEQYF

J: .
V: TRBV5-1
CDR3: CASSSGTGPVTYEQYF

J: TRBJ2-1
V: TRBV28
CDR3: CASSFTGTSGYNEQFF

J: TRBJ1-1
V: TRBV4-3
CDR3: CASSHTGDDLNTEAFF

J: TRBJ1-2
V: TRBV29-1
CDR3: CSVLGYTF

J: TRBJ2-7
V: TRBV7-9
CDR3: CASSSFPRVADSYEQYF

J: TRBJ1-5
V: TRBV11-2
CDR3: CASSFGGAGSQHF

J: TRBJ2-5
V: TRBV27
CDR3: CASGTSGGPYRQETQYF

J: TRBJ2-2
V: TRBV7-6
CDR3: CASSLRSGGSSGELFF

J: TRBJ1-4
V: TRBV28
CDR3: CASSGGGTGMSNEKLFF

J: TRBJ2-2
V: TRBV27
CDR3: CASSYGTGWGVGVTGELFF

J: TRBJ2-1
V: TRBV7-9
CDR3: CASSRQGTLHNEQFF

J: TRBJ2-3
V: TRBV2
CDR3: CASSEAGQGMDTLVPQYF

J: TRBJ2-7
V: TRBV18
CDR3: CASSAQGAYEQYF

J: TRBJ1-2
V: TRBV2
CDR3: CASRDRGVGGYTF